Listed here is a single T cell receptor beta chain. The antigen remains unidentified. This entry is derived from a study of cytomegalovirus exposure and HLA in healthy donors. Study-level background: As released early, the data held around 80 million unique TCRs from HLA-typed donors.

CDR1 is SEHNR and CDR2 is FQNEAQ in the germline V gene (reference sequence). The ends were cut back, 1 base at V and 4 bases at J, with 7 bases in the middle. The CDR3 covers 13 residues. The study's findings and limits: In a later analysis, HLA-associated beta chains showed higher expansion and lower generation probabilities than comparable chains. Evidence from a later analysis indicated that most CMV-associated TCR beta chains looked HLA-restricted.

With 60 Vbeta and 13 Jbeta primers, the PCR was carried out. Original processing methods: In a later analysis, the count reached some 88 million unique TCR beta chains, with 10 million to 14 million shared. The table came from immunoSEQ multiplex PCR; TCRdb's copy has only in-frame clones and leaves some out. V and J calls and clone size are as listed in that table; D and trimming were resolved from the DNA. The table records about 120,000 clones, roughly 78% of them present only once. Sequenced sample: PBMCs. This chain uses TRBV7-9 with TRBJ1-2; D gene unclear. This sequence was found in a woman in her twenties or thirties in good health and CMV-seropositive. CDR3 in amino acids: CASSLDQAYGYTF. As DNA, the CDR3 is TGTGCCAGCAGCTTAGACCAGGCCTATGGCTACACCTTC.